The present T cell receptor (beta chain) was sequenced within a study of blood T cell repertoires in COVID-19. Study information: In each case, the material was cDNA or gDNA derived from T cells, B-cell-depleted T cells, or PBMCs.

Recovered participants had two consecutive negative NP/OP PCR tests, healthcare professional clearance, or symptom resolution. The germline V gene has CDR1 SGHDN and CDR2 FVKESK. This CDR3 contains 15 residues. The V and J ends lost 0 bases and 6 bases respectively, with 14 bases between them. Authors' methods: The assay estimated nucleated cells by amplifying reference gene primers. The repertoire was sequenced with immunoSEQ multiplex PCR; TCRdb's copy has only in-frame clones and lacks some. The D gene and trimming were derived from the DNA, and the V and J assignments and clone size from that table. The repertoire holds 250,000 to 300,000 clones, with 86% as singletons.

Input material: PBMCs or T cells enriched from blood (not recorded which). The chain carries TRBV14 and TRBJ1-1, with D possibly TRBD1 on 6 matching bases. This sequence originates from a young man who had recovered from COVID-19. CDR3 in amino acids: CASSQESTGWSEAFF. The CDR3 region has the DNA TGTGCCAGCAGCCAAGAGAGCACAGGGTGGTCTGAAGCTTTCTTT.